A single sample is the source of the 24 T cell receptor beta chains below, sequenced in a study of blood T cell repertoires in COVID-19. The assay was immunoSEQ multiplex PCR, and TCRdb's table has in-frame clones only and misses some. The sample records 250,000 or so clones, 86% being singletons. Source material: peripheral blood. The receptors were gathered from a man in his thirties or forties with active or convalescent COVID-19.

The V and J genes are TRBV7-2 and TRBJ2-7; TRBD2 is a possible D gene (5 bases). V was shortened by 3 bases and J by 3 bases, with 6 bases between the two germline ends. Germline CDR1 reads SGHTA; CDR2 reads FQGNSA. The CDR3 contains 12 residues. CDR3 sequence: CASSFRDYEQYF. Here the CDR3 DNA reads TGTGCCAGCAGCTTCCGGGACTACGAGCAGTACTTC.

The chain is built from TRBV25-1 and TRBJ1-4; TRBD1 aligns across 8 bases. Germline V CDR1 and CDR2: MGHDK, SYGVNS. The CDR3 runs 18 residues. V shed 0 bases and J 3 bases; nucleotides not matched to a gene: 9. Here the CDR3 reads CASSEYKQGGAANEKLFF. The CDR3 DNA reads TGTGCCAGCAGTGAATATAAACAGGGGGGTGCGGCTAATGAAAAACTGTTTTTT.

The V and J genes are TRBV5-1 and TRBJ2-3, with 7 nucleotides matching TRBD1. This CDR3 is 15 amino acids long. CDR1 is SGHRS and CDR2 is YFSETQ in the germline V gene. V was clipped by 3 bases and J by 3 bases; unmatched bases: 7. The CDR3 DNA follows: TGCGCCAGCAGCTCAAAGACAGGGATGACAGATACGCAGTATTTT. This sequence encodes CASSSKTGMTDTQYF.

Here the CDR3 DNA reads TGCGCCAGCAGCCAAGAAATCCGGGATAGCCTAAACATTCAGTACTTC. Residues: CASSQEIRDSLNIQYF. The chain couples TRBV4-1 to TRBJ2-4; D is perhaps TRBD2 (5 bases). V gave up 0 bases and J gave up 6 bases, with 15 bases separating them. Germline lookup yields CDR1 MGHRA and CDR2 YSYEKL. The CDR3 runs to 16 residues.

The CDR3 nucleotides are TGTGCCAGCAGTTGGGCCCAGGGGTTTCTCTACGAGCAGTACTTC. Its protein product is CASSWAQGFLYEQYF. V gene TRBV27 combines with J gene TRBJ2-7; TRBD1 might be the D (6 bases). CDR1 and CDR2 (germline): MNHEY, SMNVEV (reference sequence). CDR3 length: 15 amino acids. With 4 bases removed from V and 3 bases from J, the gap between germline ends came to 16 bases.

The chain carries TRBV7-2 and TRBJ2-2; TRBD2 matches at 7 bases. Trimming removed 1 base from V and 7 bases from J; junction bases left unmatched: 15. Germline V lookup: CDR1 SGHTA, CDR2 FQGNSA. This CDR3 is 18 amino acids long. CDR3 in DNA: TGTGCCAGCAGCTTAGAAGGACTAGGCCAGACGAATCTCGGGGAGCTGTTTTTT. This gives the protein CASSLEGLGQTNLGELFF.

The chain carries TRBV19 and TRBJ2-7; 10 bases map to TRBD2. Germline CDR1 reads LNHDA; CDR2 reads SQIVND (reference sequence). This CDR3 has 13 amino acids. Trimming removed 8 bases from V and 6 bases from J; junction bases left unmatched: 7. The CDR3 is CASAQRGGPEQYF. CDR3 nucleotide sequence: TGTGCCAGTGCTCAGCGGGGGGGCCCCGAGCAGTACTTC.

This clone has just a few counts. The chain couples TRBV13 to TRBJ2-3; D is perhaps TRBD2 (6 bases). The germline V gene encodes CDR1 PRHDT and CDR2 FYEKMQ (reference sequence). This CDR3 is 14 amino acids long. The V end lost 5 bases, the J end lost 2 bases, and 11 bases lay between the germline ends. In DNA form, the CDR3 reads TGTGCCAGCAGCCGGGGACTGTCCACAGATACGCAGTATTTT. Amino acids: CASSRGLSTDTQYF.

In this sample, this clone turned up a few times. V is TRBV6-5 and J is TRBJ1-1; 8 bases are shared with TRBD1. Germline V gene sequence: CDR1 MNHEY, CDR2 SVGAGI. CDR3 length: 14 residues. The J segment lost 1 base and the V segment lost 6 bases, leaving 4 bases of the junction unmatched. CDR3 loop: CASSGQGGNTEAFF. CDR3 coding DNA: TGTGCCAGCAGCGGACAGGGCGGGAACACTGAAGCTTTCTTT.

CDR3 nucleotides: TGTGCCACCAGCAGAGCCCGGGAAAGGGCCACTGAAGCTTTCTTT. It translates to CATSRARERATEAFF. The chain employs TRBV15 and TRBJ1-1; no reliable D call. Germline V gene data show CDR1 as LNHNV and CDR2 as YYDKDF (reference sequence). This CDR3 region has 15 residues. The V and J ends lost 1 base and 4 bases respectively, with 13 bases between them.

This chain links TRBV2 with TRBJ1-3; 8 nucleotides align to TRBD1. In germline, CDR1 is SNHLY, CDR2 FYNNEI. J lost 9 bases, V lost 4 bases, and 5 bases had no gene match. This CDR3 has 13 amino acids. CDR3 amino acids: CASSGTGMATIYF. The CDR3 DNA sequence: TGTGCCAGCAGTGGGACAGGGATGGCCACCATATATTTT.

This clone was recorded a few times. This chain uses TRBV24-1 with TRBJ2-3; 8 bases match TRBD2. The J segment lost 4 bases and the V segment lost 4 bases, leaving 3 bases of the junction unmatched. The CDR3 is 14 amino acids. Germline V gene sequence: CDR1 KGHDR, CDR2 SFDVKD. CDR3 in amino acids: CATSDQGLADTQYF. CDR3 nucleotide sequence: TGTGCCACCAGTGACCAGGGACTAGCAGATACGCAGTATTTT.

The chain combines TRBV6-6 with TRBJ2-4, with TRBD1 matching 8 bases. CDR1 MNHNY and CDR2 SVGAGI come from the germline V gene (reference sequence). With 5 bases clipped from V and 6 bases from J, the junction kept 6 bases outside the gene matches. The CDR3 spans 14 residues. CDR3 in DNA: TGTGCCAGCAGTCCAGGGGGCGGAGGAAACATTCAGTACTTC. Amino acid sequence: CASSPGGGGNIQYF.

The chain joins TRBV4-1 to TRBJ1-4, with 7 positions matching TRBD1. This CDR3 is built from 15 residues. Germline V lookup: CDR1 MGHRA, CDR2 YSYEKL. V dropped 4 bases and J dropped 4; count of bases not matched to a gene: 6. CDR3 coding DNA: TGCGCCAGCAGCCCGGGGACAGCGTATAATGAAAAACTGTTTTTT. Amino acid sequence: CASSPGTAYNEKLFF.

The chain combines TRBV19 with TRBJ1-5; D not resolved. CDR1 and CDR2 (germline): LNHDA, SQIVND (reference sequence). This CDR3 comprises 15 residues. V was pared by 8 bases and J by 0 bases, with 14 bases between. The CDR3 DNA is TGTGCCAGTTCTACACGCGGTAATAGCAATCAGCCCCAGCATTTT. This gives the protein CASSTRGNSNQPQHF.

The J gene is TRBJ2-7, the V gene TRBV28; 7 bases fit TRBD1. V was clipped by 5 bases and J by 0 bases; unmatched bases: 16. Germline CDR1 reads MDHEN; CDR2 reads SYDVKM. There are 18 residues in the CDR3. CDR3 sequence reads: CASSEPQLGQVGSYEQYF. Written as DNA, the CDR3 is TGTGCCAGCAGTGAACCCCAACTTGGACAGGTGGGCTCCTACGAGCAGTACTTC.

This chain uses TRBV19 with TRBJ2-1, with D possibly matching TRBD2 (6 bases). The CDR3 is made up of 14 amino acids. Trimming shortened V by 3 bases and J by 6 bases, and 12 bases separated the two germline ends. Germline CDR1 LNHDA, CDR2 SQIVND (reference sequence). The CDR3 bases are TGTGCCAGTAGTATCCCGGGACTCAGCAATGAGCAGTTCTTC. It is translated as CASSIPGLSNEQFF. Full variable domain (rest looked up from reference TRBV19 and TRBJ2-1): DGGITQSPKYLFRKEGQNVTLSCEQNLNHDAMYWYRQDPGQGLRLIYYSQIVNDFQKGDIAEGYSVSREKKESFPLTVTSAQKNPTAFYLCASSIPGLSNEQFFGPGTRLTVL.

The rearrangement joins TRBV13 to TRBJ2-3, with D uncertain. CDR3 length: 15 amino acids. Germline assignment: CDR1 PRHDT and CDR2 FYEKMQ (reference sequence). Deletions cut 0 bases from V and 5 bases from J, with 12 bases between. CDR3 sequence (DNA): TGTGCCAGCAGCTTAGGGGCCGTATCCCAAGATACGCAGTATTTT. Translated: CASSLGAVSQDTQYF.

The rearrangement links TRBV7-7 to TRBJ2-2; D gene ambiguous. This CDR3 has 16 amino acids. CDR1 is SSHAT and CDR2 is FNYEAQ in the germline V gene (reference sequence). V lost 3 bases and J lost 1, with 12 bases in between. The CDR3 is CASSFNPGVNTGELFF. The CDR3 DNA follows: TGTGCCAGCAGCTTCAATCCAGGCGTGAACACCGGGGAGCTGTTTTTT.

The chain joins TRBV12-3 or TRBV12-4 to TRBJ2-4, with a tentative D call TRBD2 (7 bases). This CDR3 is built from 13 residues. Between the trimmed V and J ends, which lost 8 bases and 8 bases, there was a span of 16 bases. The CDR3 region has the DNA TGTGCCAGCGGAAAGGGGGGGCTGGACATTCAGTACTTC. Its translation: CASGKGGLDIQYF.

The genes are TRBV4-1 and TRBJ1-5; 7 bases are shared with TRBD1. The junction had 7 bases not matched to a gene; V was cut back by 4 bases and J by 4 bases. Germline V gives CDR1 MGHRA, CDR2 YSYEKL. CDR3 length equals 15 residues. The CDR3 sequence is CASSPSGQKNQPQHF. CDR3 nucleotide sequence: TGCGCCAGCAGCCCATCGGGACAGAAAAATCAGCCCCAGCATTTT.

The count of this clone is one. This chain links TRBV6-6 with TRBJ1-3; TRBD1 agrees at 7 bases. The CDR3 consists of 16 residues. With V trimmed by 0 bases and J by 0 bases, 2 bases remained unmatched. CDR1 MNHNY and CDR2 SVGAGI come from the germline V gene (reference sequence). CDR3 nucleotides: TGTGCCAGCAGTTACTCGGACAGGCACTCTGGAAACACCATATATTTT. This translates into CASSYSDRHSGNTIYF.

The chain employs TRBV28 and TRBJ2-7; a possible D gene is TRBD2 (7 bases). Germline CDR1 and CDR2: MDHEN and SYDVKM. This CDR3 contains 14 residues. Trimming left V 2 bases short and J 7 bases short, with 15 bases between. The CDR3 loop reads CASSLRGGPREQYF. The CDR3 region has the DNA TGTGCCAGCAGTTTAAGGGGGGGGCCGCGGGAGCAGTACTTC. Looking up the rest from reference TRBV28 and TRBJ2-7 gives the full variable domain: DVKVTQSSRYLVKRTGEKVFLECVQDMDHENMFWYRQDPGLGLRLIYFSYDVKMKEKGDIPEGYSVSREKKERFSLILESASTNQTSMYLCASSLRGGPREQYFGPGTRLTVT.

CDR3 residues: CASSFSIPGQGNSPLHF. CDR3 bases: TGTGCCAGCAGCTTCTCGATTCCGGGACAGGGAAATTCACCCCTCCACTTT. The chain is built from TRBV5-5 and TRBJ1-6; 9 positions agree with TRBD1. The junction had 10 bases not matched to a gene; V was cut back by 2 bases and J by 7 bases. The CDR3 length is 17 residues. The germline V gene encodes CDR1 SGHKS and CDR2 YYEKEE (reference sequence).